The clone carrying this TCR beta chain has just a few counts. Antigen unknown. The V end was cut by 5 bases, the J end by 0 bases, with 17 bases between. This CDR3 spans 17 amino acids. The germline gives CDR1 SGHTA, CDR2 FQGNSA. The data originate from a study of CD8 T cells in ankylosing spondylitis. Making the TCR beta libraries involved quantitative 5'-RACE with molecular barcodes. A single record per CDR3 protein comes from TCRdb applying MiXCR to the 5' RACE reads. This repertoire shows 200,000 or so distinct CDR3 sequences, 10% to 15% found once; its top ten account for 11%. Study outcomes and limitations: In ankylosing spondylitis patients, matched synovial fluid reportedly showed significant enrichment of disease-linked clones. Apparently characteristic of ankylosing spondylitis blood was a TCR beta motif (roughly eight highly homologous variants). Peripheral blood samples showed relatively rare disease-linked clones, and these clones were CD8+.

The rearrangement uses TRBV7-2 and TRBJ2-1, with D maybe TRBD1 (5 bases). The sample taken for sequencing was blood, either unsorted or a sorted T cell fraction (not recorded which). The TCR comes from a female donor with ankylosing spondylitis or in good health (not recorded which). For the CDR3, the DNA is TGTGCCAGCAGCCGTCACAGGCGATGGAGCTCCTACAATGAGCAGTTCTTC. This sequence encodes CASSRHRRWSSYNEQFF.